The entry below describes one T cell receptor beta chain. The sample comes from a study of identical twins. TCRdb passed the 5' RACE reads through MiXCR, listing each CDR3 protein once. The table includes about 210,000 distinct CDR3 sequences, around 9.6% detected once. Trimming took 6 bases from V and 8 from J, leaving 17 bases between them. The CDR3 contains 13 residues. CDR1 is DFQATT, CDR2 SNEGSKA, per germline (reference sequence). Sequencing was carried out using memory (CD45RO+) T cells sorted from blood. The TCR was taken from a young woman in good health. V gene TRBV20-1 combines with J gene TRBJ1-5, with D unresolved. Here the CDR3 reads CSARRRTGEPQHF. DNA of the CDR3: TGCAGTGCCAGACGACGGACCGGGGAGCCCCAGCATTTT.